The 31 T cell receptor beta chains in this list originate from one sample, sequenced in a study of shared T cell receptors in the human thymus. The method was immunoSEQ multiplex PCR; TCRdb's version includes in-frame clones alone and lacks a portion of them. The data contain 550,000 to 800,000 clones, 80% to 90% of them singletons. The data also belong to a second study, concerning human thymus T cells.

The source material was thymocytes. The receptors derive from a girl under two years old with a congenital heart defect.

The genes are TRBV5-1 and TRBJ2-5; 7 nucleotides line up with TRBD1. The germline gives CDR1 SGHRS, CDR2 YFSETQ. The CDR3 consists of 14 residues. V lost 2 bases to trimming and J lost 0 bases; unmatched junction nucleotides: 1. DNA of the CDR3: TGCGCCAGCAGCTTTACAGGGGACCAAGAGACCCAGTACTTC. Translating gives CASSFTGDQETQYF.

The chain's CDR3 is CASSPRQGGDEQFF. CDR3 in DNA: TGCGCCAGCAGCCCCCGGCAGGGGGGAGATGAGCAGTTCTTC. The chain carries TRBV5-1 and TRBJ2-1; a possible D gene is TRBD1 (7 bases). Germline CDR1 and CDR2: SGHRS and YFSETQ. The CDR3 sequence is 14 residues long. Trimming cost V 4 bases and J 8 bases, with 16 bases left between them. Full variable domain (remainder filled in from reference TRBV5-1 and TRBJ2-1): KAGVTQTPRYLIKTRGQQVTLSCSPISGHRSVSWYQQTPGQGLQFLFEYFSETQRNKGNFPGRFSGRQFSNSRSEMNVSTLELGDSALYLCASSPRQGGDEQFFGPGTRLTVL.

V is TRBV19 and J is TRBJ1-5, with D hard to call. Trimming removed 3 bases from V and 4 bases from J, with 13 bases in between. Per germline, CDR1 LNHDA and CDR2 SQIVND (reference sequence). The CDR3 extends over 15 amino acids. CDR3 bases: TGTGCCAGTAGTATGGTGGTAAGTAGAAATCAGCCCCAGCATTTT. Amino acid sequence: CASSMVVSRNQPQHF.

The gene calls are TRBV7-9 and TRBJ1-1, with D perhaps matching TRBD1 (5 bases). CDR3 length equals 15 residues. V lost 8 bases and J lost 0, with 16 bases in between. Germline assignment: CDR1 SEHNR and CDR2 FQNEAQ (reference sequence). CDR3 region: CASSELTDMNTEAFF. The DNA for the CDR3 is TGTGCCAGCTCCGAGCTGACGGACATGAACACTGAAGCTTTCTTT.

CDR3 DNA: TGCAGCGTTGGTGAGGTAGACAGGGGTGTATTATCTGGGGCCAACGTCCTGACTTTC. This encodes CSVGEVDRGVLSGANVLTF. The genes are TRBV29-1 and TRBJ2-6; TRBD1 matches at 8 bases. The CDR3 is made up of 19 amino acids. V lost 4 bases, J lost 1 base, and 15 bases stayed unmatched. Germline V gene data show CDR1 as SQVTM and CDR2 as ANQGSEA.

V usage is TRBV28 and J usage is TRBJ1-6; 9 nucleotides agree with TRBD1. Germline V gene sequence: CDR1 MDHEN, CDR2 SYDVKM. The V and J ends lost 5 bases and 0 bases, in that order; junction bases with no gene match: 11. This CDR3 is 19 amino acids long. The chain's CDR3 is CASSTRSGQGSSYNSPLHF. The CDR3 coding sequence is TGTGCCAGCAGTACCCGCTCCGGACAGGGGAGCTCCTATAATTCACCCCTCCACTTT. Complete variable domain (other parts from reference TRBV28 and TRBJ1-6): DVKVTQSSRYLVKRTGEKVFLECVQDMDHENMFWYRQDPGLGLRLIYFSYDVKMKEKGDIPEGYSVSREKKERFSLILESASTNQTSMYLCASSTRSGQGSSYNSPLHFGNGTRLTVT.

The rearrangement uses TRBV27 and TRBJ2-7; 7 positions match TRBD2. The CDR3 extends over 16 amino acids. Germline values: CDR1 MNHEY, CDR2 SMNVEV (reference sequence). With V trimmed by 6 bases and J by 5 bases, 16 bases remained unmatched. The CDR3 coding sequence is TGTGCCAGCAGCCTGCAACCTTTGACTAGCTTGAACGAGCAGTACTTC. Protein: CASSLQPLTSLNEQYF.

This chain links TRBV7-3 with TRBJ2-2; 11 bases are a match to TRBD2. This CDR3 spans 19 amino acids. V was clipped by 0 bases and J by 2 bases; unmatched bases: 8. The germline gives CDR1 SGHTA, CDR2 FQGTGA. CDR3 sequence reads: CASSLTSPSGGLNTGELFF. In DNA, the CDR3 is TGTGCCAGCAGCTTAACGTCGCCTAGCGGGGGGCTTAACACCGGGGAGCTGTTTTTT.

The sample holds one count of this clone. The V gene is TRBV28, the J gene TRBJ1-2, with D tentatively TRBD1 (6 bases). This CDR3 spans 15 amino acids. With 3 bases removed from V and 3 bases from J, the gap between germline ends came to 14 bases. From germline, CDR1 is MDHEN and CDR2 SYDVKM. CDR3 amino acids: CASSLGTSTDYGYTF. The CDR3, as DNA: TGTGCCAGCAGTTTGGGGACATCCACGGACTATGGCTACACCTTC.

The chain is built from TRBV6-1 and TRBJ1-1; a possible D gene is TRBD1 (6 bases). CDR1 is MNHNS, CDR2 SASEGT, per germline. The CDR3 runs 15 residues. V shed 2 bases and J shed 4 bases, with 14 bases lying between them. The CDR3, as DNA: TGTGCCAGCAGTGAATTAAGCCTAGGGGGCACTGAAGCTTTCTTT. Protein sequence: CASSELSLGGTEAFF.

The V call is TRBV2, the J call TRBJ2-3; D is perhaps TRBD1 (6 bases). The CDR3 consists of 14 residues. The germline CDR1 and CDR2 sequences are SNHLY and FYNNEI. V lost 3 bases to trimming and J lost 11 bases, with 18 bases between them. The CDR3 DNA reads TGTGCCAGCAGTGACGAATTGGGACACCACCTGCAGTATTTT. It codes for CASSDELGHHLQYF.

The chain uses TRBV19 and TRBJ1-2; D uncertain. Germline assignment: CDR1 LNHDA and CDR2 SQIVND (reference sequence). Trimming pared 5 bases from V and 5 bases from J, leaving 6 bases between. This CDR3 spans 11 amino acids. CDR3 loop: CASSLRYGYTF. The CDR3 nucleotides are TGTGCCAGTAGTCTTCGTTATGGCTACACCTTC.

This rearrangement joins TRBV7-9 to TRBJ2-7; maybe TRBD1 (5 bases). The CDR3 consists of 16 residues. Germline values: CDR1 SEHNR, CDR2 FQNEAQ (reference sequence). V lost 5 bases to trimming and J lost 2 bases, with 19 bases between them. The CDR3 here is CASSHSPRAPTYEQYF. The CDR3 DNA sequence: TGTGCCAGCAGCCACTCCCCCAGGGCACCCACCTACGAGCAGTACTTC.

This clone has a single count. The chain recombines TRBV6-1 with TRBJ2-3; D is uncertain. The CDR3 runs 18 residues. Trimming took off 3 bases at V and 2 bases at J, with 21 bases between the two ends. Germline CDR1 MNHNS, CDR2 SASEGT. The CDR3 loop is CASSERSMWSGLTDTQYF. CDR3 coding DNA: TGTGCCAGCAGTGAGCGTTCTATGTGGTCGGGTCTCACAGATACGCAGTATTTT.

This clone was counted once. The chain combines TRBV5-4 with TRBJ2-1, with 7 bases lining up with TRBD1. The V and J ends lost 2 bases and 3 bases, in that order; junction bases with no gene match: 14. CDR3 length: 18 residues. Germline V gene sequence: CDR1 SGHNT, CDR2 YYREEE (reference sequence). The CDR3 spells CASSLRPSHRDSYNEQFF. The CDR3 coding sequence is TGTGCCAGCAGCTTAAGACCCAGCCACCGGGACAGCTACAATGAGCAGTTCTTC.

V usage is TRBV29-1 and J usage is TRBJ1-5, with TRBD1 matching 10 bases. The J segment lost 3 bases and the V segment lost 4 bases, leaving 6 bases of the junction unmatched. The germline gives CDR1 SQVTM, CDR2 ANQGSEA. The CDR3 is 15 residues long. CDR3 coding DNA: TGCAGCGTTGTTTCTGGGACAGGGGACAATCAGCCCCAGCATTTT. The encoded protein is CSVVSGTGDNQPQHF. Using reference TRBV29-1 and TRBJ1-5 for the parts outside the CDR3, the full variable domain is SAVISQKPSRDICQRGTSLTIQCQVDSQVTMMFWYRQQPGQSLTLIATANQGSEATYESGFVIDKFPISRPNLTFSTLTVSNMSPEDSSIYLCSVVSGTGDNQPQHFGDGTRLSIL.

This rearrangement joins TRBV10-3 to TRBJ1-5, with D unresolved. Germline CDR1 is ENHRY and CDR2 is SYGVKD. Trimming left V 6 bases short and J 3 bases short, with 6 bases between. The CDR3 extends over 12 amino acids. The CDR3 loop reads CAIRDYNQPQHF. CDR3 nucleotides: TGTGCCATCAGGGACTACAATCAGCCCCAGCATTTT.

This clone was seen a few times. The gene calls are TRBV4-1 and TRBJ1-1, with 7 bases lining up with TRBD1. CDR3 size: 15 residues. CDR1 MGHRA and CDR2 YSYEKL come from the germline V gene. Trimming removed 3 bases from V and 0 bases from J; junction bases left unmatched: 4. The CDR3 nucleotides read TGCGCCAGCAGCCAGCGGGACAGCATGAACACTGAAGCTTTCTTT. It translates to CASSQRDSMNTEAFF.

This clone is a singleton in its sample. V gene TRBV7-9 combines with J gene TRBJ2-7, with TRBD1 as a possible D gene (5 bases). Germline V gives CDR1 SEHNR, CDR2 FQNEAQ (reference sequence). Trimming cost V 5 bases and J 3 bases, with 8 bases left between them. The CDR3 extends over 12 amino acids. DNA for the CDR3: TGTGCCAGCAGCCTGGACAACTACGAGCAGTACTTC. As protein: CASSLDNYEQYF.

This chain uses TRBV5-6 with TRBJ1-5, with TRBD1 as a possible D gene (6 bases). The V end lost 0 bases, the J end lost 1 base, and 14 bases lay between the germline ends. CDR3 length equals 17 residues. In germline, CDR1 is SGHDT, CDR2 YYEEEE. CDR3 residues: CASSLAKGTTSNQPQHF. In nucleotides, the CDR3 is TGTGCCAGCAGCTTGGCCAAAGGGACAACAAGCAATCAGCCCCAGCATTTT.

This rearrangement joins TRBV5-4 to TRBJ2-7, with D maybe TRBD1 (6 bases). This CDR3 spans 16 amino acids. Germline V gene sequence: CDR1 SGHNT, CDR2 YYREEE (reference sequence). The V and J ends lost 4 bases and 6 bases respectively, with 23 bases between them. The CDR3 coding sequence is TGTGCCAGCAGCAACCCGCAGGGGCCTGGTCCTTTCGAGCAGTACTTC. As protein: CASSNPQGPGPFEQYF.

V and J are TRBV6-4 and TRBJ2-3; possible D gene TRBD1, 6 bases. There are 14 residues in the CDR3. The germline CDR1 and CDR2 sequences are MRHNA and SNTAGT. V was pared by 6 bases and J by 3 bases, with 13 bases between. The CDR3 DNA reads TGTGCCAGCAGCCCCTTCCAGGGGACAGATACGCAGTATTTT. Its translation: CASSPFQGTDTQYF.

The chain combines TRBV18 with TRBJ1-1, with D possibly TRBD1 on 5 matching bases. The CDR3 runs to 16 residues. Germline-derived CDR1 and CDR2 are KGHSH and LQKENI. Trimming removed 3 bases from V and 1 base from J, with 15 bases in between. CDR3 protein: CASSPRTTEENTEAFF. The CDR3 region has the DNA TGTGCCAGCTCACCCCGAACGACAGAAGAGAACACTGAAGCTTTCTTT.

This clone appeared once. This rearrangement joins TRBV7-9 to TRBJ1-1; perhaps TRBD1 as D (6 bases). The CDR3 is 17 amino acids. Trimming pared 1 base from V and 7 bases from J, leaving 22 bases between. Germline assignment: CDR1 SEHNR and CDR2 FQNEAQ (reference sequence). DNA for the CDR3: TGTGCCAGCAGCTTAGAATCAGGGGCAAGGGCGAGAGGTGAAGCTTTCTTT. It yields the protein CASSLESGARARGEAFF.

The CDR3 DNA reads as TGCGCCATCACAGGGGCTCCCTTCTACGAGCAGTACTTC. Translated: CAITGAPFYEQYF. The rearrangement links TRBV23-1 to TRBJ2-7, with 7 bases aligning to TRBD1. TRBV23-1 falls under the ORF class, with uncertain function. The CDR3 length is 13 residues. V lost 10 bases, J lost 3 bases, and 9 bases stayed unmatched.

CDR3 protein: CASSPGTYEQYF. CDR3 in DNA: TGTGCCAGCAGCCCAGGAACGTACGAGCAGTACTTC. The chain joins TRBV14 to TRBJ2-7; D unresolved. With 4 bases removed from V and 4 bases from J, the gap between germline ends came to 8 bases. Per the germline V gene, CDR1 is SGHDN and CDR2 is FVKESK. The CDR3 covers 12 residues.

This chain joins TRBV2 and TRBJ1-1, with D hard to call. Trimming cost V 0 bases and J 3 bases, with 20 bases left between them. Germline V gives CDR1 SNHLY, CDR2 FYNNEI. This CDR3 is 18 amino acids long. The CDR3 coding sequence is TGTGCCAGCAGTGAAGCGGGTAGTAAGGTGTACGGGGACACTGAAGCTTTCTTT. As protein: CASSEAGSKVYGDTEAFF.

The rearrangement uses TRBV29-1 and TRBJ1-2; TRBD1 matches at 9 bases. Germline assignment: CDR1 SQVTM and CDR2 ANQGSEA. This CDR3 has 12 amino acids. DNA of the CDR3: TGCAGTGGAATTACAGGGGGCAGCGGCTACACCTTC. This encodes CSGITGGSGYTF.

The chain carries TRBV7-9 and TRBJ1-1; 7 bases map to TRBD1. The CDR3 totals 13 residues. Germline V gene sequence: CDR1 SEHNR, CDR2 FQNEAQ (reference sequence). V shed 7 bases, J shed 1 base, and the junction held 3 bases outside the gene matches. CDR3 region: CASTQGENTEAFF. The CDR3 nucleotides are TGTGCCAGCACCCAGGGGGAGAACACTGAAGCTTTCTTT.

This sequence joins TRBV5-1 and TRBJ1-6, with a weak D call TRBD1 (5 bases). CDR3 size: 14 residues. Trimming took 1 base from V and 10 from J, leaving 12 bases between them. Germline V gene lookup returns CDR1 SGHRS and CDR2 YFSETQ. CDR3 in DNA: TGCGCCAGCAGCTTGCCCAGGGATGACTCACCCCTCCACTTT. Translated, it gives CASSLPRDDSPLHF.

The chain is built from TRBV6-5 and TRBJ1-3; the D gene is possibly TRBD1 (5 bases). The CDR3 is 16 residues long. V was cut by 3 bases and J by 4 bases, with 16 bases left in between. Germline CDR1 MNHEY, CDR2 SVGAGI. Here the CDR3 DNA reads TGTGCCAGCAGTTATTCCGTCGGTCCAGGGGGAAACACCATATATTTT. Translation gives CASSYSVGPGGNTIYF.